These 18 T cell receptor beta chains share one sample of origin, sequenced in a study of cytomegalovirus exposure and HLA in healthy donors. The PCR made use of 60 Vbeta and 13 Jbeta primers. The assay was immunoSEQ multiplex PCR, and TCRdb's table has in-frame clones only and misses some. This sample carries roughly 120,000 clones, 60% to 80% of them seen once, and the ten largest clones take approximately 16%. Sequenced input: PBMCs. The source of these receptors is a man over 45 in good health and CMV-seropositive.

The chain links TRBV10-3 to TRBJ1-5, with D possibly TRBD1 on 5 matching bases. The CDR3 contains 13 residues. V lost 8 bases, J lost 7 bases, and 15 bases lay in between. From germline, CDR1 is ENHRY and CDR2 SYGVKD. The CDR3 is CAIGGEFKQPQHF. The CDR3 DNA follows: TGTGCCATCGGAGGGGAGTTCAAACAGCCCCAGCATTTT.

The chain joins TRBV6-6 to TRBJ2-7, with 8 positions matching TRBD1. CDR1 MNHNY and CDR2 SVGAGI come from the germline V gene (reference sequence). Trimming at V came to 5 bases and at J to 0 bases, leaving 6 bases not matched to a gene. The CDR3 is 15 amino acids. Here the CDR3 reads CASSTRTGLSYEQYF. The DNA of the CDR3 is TGTGCCAGCAGTACTCGGACAGGGCTCTCCTACGAGCAGTACTTC.

J is TRBJ2-7 and V is TRBV5-1, with a possible D match to TRBD2 (6 bases). CDR1 and CDR2 (germline): SGHRS, YFSETQ. Between the trimmed V and J ends, which lost 0 bases and 2 bases, there was a span of 9 bases. The CDR3 consists of 14 residues. The CDR3 protein is CASSLDGLTYEQYF. As DNA, the CDR3 is TGCGCCAGCAGCTTGGATGGACTAACCTACGAGCAGTACTTC.

This clone was seen more than once but under ten times. The CDR3 sequence is CASSSLQGAGNTIYF. The CDR3 coding sequence is TGTGCCAGTAGTTCTCTGCAGGGCGCTGGAAACACCATATATTTT. The chain recombines TRBV19 with TRBJ1-3; TRBD1 is a possible D gene (5 bases). Germline loops: CDR1 LNHDA, CDR2 SQIVND (reference sequence). V dropped 5 bases and J dropped 2 bases, with 13 bases sitting between them. CDR3 length equals 15 residues.

This chain uses TRBV5-1 with TRBJ2-1; a weak D match, TRBD2 (6 bases). Germline CDR1 reads SGHRS; CDR2 reads YFSETQ. With 5 bases removed from V and 3 bases from J, the gap between germline ends came to 12 bases. The CDR3 is 14 amino acids. In DNA form, the CDR3 reads TGCGCCAGCAGTCCTTTAGCGGACTACAATGAGCAGTTCTTC. It translates to CASSPLADYNEQFF.

The chain joins TRBV4-3 to TRBJ2-3; 13 bases map to TRBD2. CDR1 and CDR2 (germline): LGHNA, YSLEER. Trimming at V came to 1 base and at J to 5 bases, leaving 9 bases not matched to a gene. The CDR3 contains 18 residues. The CDR3 DNA is TGCGCCAGCAGCCAAGTAACGACTAGCGGGGGGAGTGGAGATACGCAGTATTTT. The encoded protein is CASSQVTTSGGSGDTQYF.

The CDR3 protein is CASSFPGADTQYF. The CDR3 DNA is TGTGCCAGCAGCTTTCCGGGTGCAGATACGCAGTATTTT. The chain joins TRBV11-2 to TRBJ2-3; D unclear. With 3 bases removed from V and 4 bases from J, the gap between germline ends came to 8 bases. CDR3 length: 13 amino acids. The germline V gene encodes CDR1 SGHAT and CDR2 FQNNGV.

The chain has TRBV13 and TRBJ1-2; 8 nucleotides line up with TRBD1. Germline V gene sequence: CDR1 PRHDT, CDR2 FYEKMQ (reference sequence). V shed 3 bases and J 6 bases; nucleotides not matched to a gene: 9. CDR3 size: 15 residues. CDR3 region: CASSFSQGVWNGYTF. The CDR3 DNA is TGTGCCAGCAGCTTCTCACAGGGGGTCTGGAATGGCTACACCTTC.

V usage is TRBV5-4 and J usage is TRBJ2-7; 7 positions match TRBD2. The CDR3 extends over 15 amino acids. The V segment lost 0 bases and the J segment 1 base; nucleotides outside the gene matches: 4. Germline V gene lookup returns CDR1 SGHNT and CDR2 YYREEE (reference sequence). CDR3 sequence: CASSLGAGLSYEQYF. The CDR3 bases are TGTGCCAGCAGCTTGGGGGCGGGACTATCCTACGAGCAGTACTTC.

V gene TRBV6-6 combines with J gene TRBJ2-7, with D possibly TRBD2 on 5 matching bases. Trimming took off 4 bases at V and 1 base at J, with 17 bases between the two ends. This CDR3 is built from 16 residues. CDR1 and CDR2 (germline): MNHNY, SVGAGI (reference sequence). This CDR3 reads CASSSASGFRSYEQYF. The CDR3 DNA sequence: TGTGCCAGCAGTTCAGCCAGCGGTTTTCGTTCCTACGAGCAGTACTTC.

The gene calls are TRBV5-1 and TRBJ2-7; D is uncertain. With 0 bases removed from V and 0 bases from J, the gap between germline ends came to 13 bases. The CDR3 loop spans 16 amino acids. The germline V gene encodes CDR1 SGHRS and CDR2 YFSETQ. The CDR3 loop is CASSLAIGLSSYEQYF. The CDR3 bases are TGCGCCAGCAGCTTGGCTATTGGGCTGAGCTCCTACGAGCAGTACTTC.

The chain recombines TRBV6-6 with TRBJ1-2, with a tentative D call TRBD1 (6 bases). Germline lookup yields CDR1 MNHNY and CDR2 SVGAGI (reference sequence). Between the trimmed V and J ends, which lost 4 bases and 6 bases, there was a span of 18 bases. The CDR3 loop spans 15 amino acids. This CDR3 is CASSSPLRGAHGYTF. The CDR3 coding sequence is TGTGCCAGCAGTTCTCCCCTCAGGGGAGCCCATGGCTACACCTTC.

The chain carries TRBV27 and TRBJ2-5; D ambiguous. The CDR3 covers 16 residues. V lost 4 bases, J lost 1 base, and 16 bases lay in between. Germline lookup yields CDR1 MNHEY and CDR2 SMNVEV (reference sequence). CDR3 DNA sequence: TGTGCCAGCAGTTGGTCGTGGTCGACACTCCAAGAGACCCAGTACTTC. It encodes CASSWSWSTLQETQYF.

The chain combines TRBV5-6 with TRBJ1-5; tentative D call: TRBD1 (5 bases). CDR3 length equals 14 residues. The V end was cut by 1 base, the J end by 7 bases, with 12 bases between. The germline CDR1 and CDR2 sequences are SGHDT and YYEEEE. The CDR3 sequence: CASSLWGRGQPQHF. CDR3 in DNA: TGTGCCAGCAGCTTGTGGGGGAGGGGCCAGCCCCAGCATTTT.

This clone came up a few times. The CDR3 here is CSVYRGGDTEAFF. CDR3 DNA sequence: TGCAGCGTTTATCGTGGGGGGGACACTGAAGCTTTCTTT. The chain joins TRBV29-1 to TRBJ1-1, with a possible D match to TRBD1 (5 bases). V was shortened by 5 bases and J by 3 bases, with 13 bases between the two germline ends. This CDR3 is 13 amino acids long. Germline-derived CDR1 and CDR2 are SQVTM and ANQGSEA.

The chain has TRBV6-6 and TRBJ2-1; D is unresolved. This CDR3 contains 12 residues. Germline V gene data show CDR1 as MNHNY and CDR2 as SVGAGI (reference sequence). The V end lost 4 bases, the J end lost 4 bases, and 5 bases lay between the germline ends. The CDR3 region is CASSSLYNEQFF. The CDR3 nucleotides are TGTGCCAGCAGTTCTCTTTACAATGAGCAGTTCTTC.

This chain connects TRBV29-1 to TRBJ2-7; possible D gene TRBD2, 6 bases. This CDR3 contains 14 residues. Germline CDR1 reads SQVTM; CDR2 reads ANQGSEA. V lost 4 bases, J lost 5 bases, and 18 bases lay in between. In DNA form, the CDR3 reads TGCAGCGTTGGCGCGGGGCGCCAAAGGAACGAGCAGTACTTC. Translating it yields CSVGAGRQRNEQYF.

This clone was seen a few times. The chain combines TRBV2 with TRBJ2-1, with TRBD2 matching over 13 bases. Germline assignment: CDR1 SNHLY and CDR2 FYNNEI. V trimming: 8 bases; J trimming: 6 bases; junction bases outside the gene matches: 7. The CDR3 contains 15 residues. CDR3 loop: CASVKLAGGPNEQFF. The CDR3 DNA reads TGTGCCAGCGTTAAACTAGCGGGAGGGCCCAATGAGCAGTTCTTC.